What follows are 26 T cell receptor beta chains derived from one specimen sequenced in a study of CD8+ T cells in alopecia areata. Reverse transcription of extracted RNA yielded cDNA, which provided the sequencing template. Generated by immunoSEQ multiplex PCR, the TCRdb table keeps only in-frame clones and is missing some. The table has 120,000 or so clones, about 50% seen once. The specimen sequenced was NKG2D-low CD8+ T cells sorted from blood. These receptors all stem from a human donor with alopecia areata.

This clone was seen only once. This sequence joins TRBV10-3 and TRBJ2-7; no clear D. The ends were cut back, 7 bases at V and 0 bases at J, with 10 bases in the middle. The CDR3 extends over 13 amino acids. Looked up from germline, CDR1 is ENHRY and CDR2 is SYGVKD. The CDR3 bases are TGTGCCATCACCCGGGCTATCTCCTACGAGCAGTACTTC. Translation gives CAITRAISYEQYF.

The V gene is TRBV18, the J gene TRBJ2-3; a possible D gene is TRBD2 (6 bases). The V gene's germline CDR1 is KGHSH and CDR2 LQKENI. V shed 3 bases and J shed 3 bases, with 7 bases lying between them. The CDR3 contains 13 residues. CDR3 nucleotide sequence: TGTGCCAGCTCACCTCGGGGGACAGATACGCAGTATTTT. This sequence encodes CASSPRGTDTQYF.

This chain links TRBV5-1 with TRBJ1-1; the D is unclear. This CDR3 contains 15 residues. The germline V gene encodes CDR1 SGHRS and CDR2 YFSETQ. Trimming shortened V by 2 bases and J by 3 bases, and 14 bases separated the two germline ends. DNA of the CDR3: TGCGCCAGCAGCTTCCGGGCCCCTGGCGACACTGAAGCTTTCTTT. It encodes CASSFRAPGDTEAFF.

The chain uses TRBV2 and TRBJ2-5, with D possibly being TRBD2 (6 bases). Germline V gene sequence: CDR1 SNHLY, CDR2 FYNNEI. V lost 8 bases, J lost 4 bases, and 14 bases lay in between. The CDR3 extends over 13 amino acids. DNA for the CDR3: TGTGCCAGCTGCGCCCCGGAGGGAGAGACCCAGTACTTC. It encodes CASCAPEGETQYF. Supplemented by reference TRBV2 and TRBJ2-5, the full variable domain reads EPEVTQTPSHQVTQMGQEVILRCVPISNHLYFYWYRQILGQKVEFLVSFYNNEISEKSEIFDDQFSVERPDGSNFTLKIRSTKLEDSAMYFCASCAPEGETQYFGPGTRLLVL.

The chain has TRBV11-2 and TRBJ2-2, with D uncertain. Germline-derived CDR1 and CDR2 are SGHAT and FQNNGV. V lost 1 base to trimming and J lost 1 base, with 7 bases between them. The CDR3 consists of 15 residues. CDR3 coding DNA: TGTGCCAGCAGCTTAGGAGCAGGGAACACCGGGGAGCTGTTTTTT. Protein sequence: CASSLGAGNTGELFF.

This clone was counted only a few times. J is TRBJ2-7 and V is TRBV29-1, with 12 bases matching TRBD1. With 6 bases clipped from V and 7 bases from J, the junction kept 7 bases outside the gene matches. From germline, CDR1 is SQVTM and CDR2 ANQGSEA. The CDR3 covers 13 residues. CDR3 region: CSVAGQGAWEQYF. The CDR3 coding sequence is TGCAGCGTCGCGGGACAGGGGGCTTGGGAGCAGTACTTC.

The chain recombines TRBV29-1 with TRBJ2-7; D might be TRBD1 (6 bases). The CDR3 spans 14 residues. CDR1 is SQVTM and CDR2 is ANQGSEA in the germline V gene. V was trimmed by 6 bases and J by 3 bases, leaving 18 bases between them. The CDR3 DNA reads TGCAGCGTGTCCGCCAGGGGTATTGGCTACGAGCAGTACTTC. Amino acid sequence: CSVSARGIGYEQYF.

The V call is TRBV9, the J call TRBJ1-2, with D unresolved. The CDR3 length is 15 residues. CDR1 and CDR2 from the germline V gene are SGDLS and YYNGEE. V lost 0 bases, J lost 0 bases, and 9 bases lay in between. The CDR3 reads CASSVEISPNYGYTF. CDR3 bases: TGTGCCAGCAGCGTAGAGATCAGTCCTAACTATGGCTACACCTTC.

This chain uses TRBV9 with TRBJ1-1; D gene ambiguous. The CDR3 extends over 15 amino acids. Germline V gives CDR1 SGDLS, CDR2 YYNGEE. Trimming pared 0 bases from V and 4 bases from J, leaving 13 bases between. The CDR3 DNA is TGTGCCAGCAGCGTAGGTGAGGGAGTTGGCACTGAAGCTTTCTTT. Amino acid sequence: CASSVGEGVGTEAFF.

The chain carries TRBV29-1 and TRBJ2-3; no definite D call. Trimming took 3 bases from V and 2 from J, leaving 9 bases between them. This CDR3 region has 13 residues. Germline V lookup: CDR1 SQVTM, CDR2 ANQGSEA. The CDR3 loop is CSVDGQHTDTQYF. In nucleotides, the CDR3 is TGCAGCGTTGACGGGCAGCACACAGATACGCAGTATTTT.

The rearrangement uses TRBV14 and TRBJ1-4, with D maybe TRBD1 (5 bases). The germline V gene has CDR1 SGHDN and CDR2 FVKESK. Trimming cost V 1 base and J 0 bases, with 6 bases left between them. The CDR3 extends over 15 amino acids. This CDR3 is CASSQVRATNEKLFF. CDR3 sequence (DNA): TGTGCCAGCAGCCAAGTCAGGGCAACTAATGAAAAACTGTTTTTT.

This clone has just a few counts. V gene TRBV7-9 combines with J gene TRBJ2-5, with a possible D match to TRBD1 (5 bases). The CDR3 is 11 residues long. Trimming took off 5 bases at V and 5 bases at J, with 6 bases between the two ends. Germline V lookup: CDR1 SEHNR, CDR2 FQNEAQ (reference sequence). CDR3 residues: CASSGAETQYF. In nucleotides, the CDR3 is TGTGCCAGCAGCGGGGCCGAGACCCAGTACTTC.

The chain couples TRBV29-1 to TRBJ2-1; D is perhaps TRBD2 (5 bases). Germline values: CDR1 SQVTM, CDR2 ANQGSEA. Trimming shortened V by 8 bases and J by 4 bases, and 9 bases separated the two germline ends. The CDR3 totals 11 residues. This chain's CDR3 is CSSREYNEQFF. CDR3 coding DNA: TGCAGCTCCCGGGAATACAATGAGCAGTTCTTC.

This clone was counted only a few times. This rearrangement joins TRBV14 to TRBJ2-6; no reliable D call. V was trimmed by 1 base and J by 2 bases, leaving 9 bases between them. The V gene's germline CDR1 is SGHDN and CDR2 FVKESK. The CDR3 consists of 16 residues. CDR3 in amino acids: CASSQVLGAGANVLTF. CDR3 DNA sequence: TGTGCCAGCAGCCAAGTGTTGGGCGCTGGGGCCAACGTCCTGACTTTC.

The V call is TRBV29-1, the J call TRBJ1-1, with D uncertain. Germline lookup yields CDR1 SQVTM and CDR2 ANQGSEA. The length of the CDR3 is 11 residues. Trimming removed 7 bases from V and 4 bases from J, with 10 bases in between. In DNA form, the CDR3 reads TGCAGCGAAAGAGCGAGCACTGAAGCTTTCTTT. Protein sequence: CSERASTEAFF.

This clone was detected only a few times. CDR3 residues: CASSQSGGRETQYF. The CDR3 DNA is TGTGCCAGCAGCCAGAGCGGGGGGCGAGAGACCCAGTACTTC. V gene TRBV7-9 combines with J gene TRBJ2-5; 9 bases fit TRBD2. The germline CDR1 and CDR2 sequences are SEHNR and FQNEAQ (reference sequence). This CDR3 contains 14 residues. V lost 5 bases to trimming and J lost 4 bases; unmatched junction nucleotides: 5. The variable domain in full, with the rest retrieved from reference TRBV7-9 and TRBJ2-5, is DTGVSQNPRHKITKRGQNVTFRCDPISEHNRLYWYRQTLGQGPEFLTYFQNEAQLEKSRLLSDRFSAERPKGSFSTLEIQRTEQGDSAMYLCASSQSGGRETQYFGPGTRLLVL.

The V gene is TRBV29-1, the J gene TRBJ1-2; 7 bases match TRBD1. CDR3 length: 11 amino acids. The V gene's germline CDR1 is SQVTM and CDR2 ANQGSEA. The J segment lost 5 bases and the V segment lost 7 bases, leaving 4 bases of the junction unmatched. CDR3 sequence reads: CSAQGIYGYTF. For the CDR3, the DNA is TGCAGCGCACAGGGGATTTATGGCTACACCTTC.

Only one count was recorded for this clone. The chain combines TRBV4-1 with TRBJ2-7, with D possibly matching TRBD1 (5 bases). Germline V lookup: CDR1 MGHRA, CDR2 YSYEKL. The germline V and J ends were trimmed by 2 bases and 6 bases, with 8 bases remaining between them. This CDR3 is 12 amino acids long. This CDR3 reads CASSQNQGEQYF. The CDR3 DNA reads as TGCGCCAGCAGCCAAAATCAGGGCGAGCAGTACTTC.

The chain is built from TRBV4-1 and TRBJ2-7; D is perhaps TRBD1 (6 bases). Trimming removed 6 bases at V and 1 base at J, with 13 bases between. The germline gives CDR1 MGHRA, CDR2 YSYEKL. The CDR3 is 14 residues long. The chain's CDR3 is CASSLGDTSYEQYF. CDR3 DNA sequence: TGCGCCAGCAGTCTGGGGGACACTTCCTACGAGCAGTACTTC.

In its sample, this clone was seen a few times. This chain joins TRBV4-1 and TRBJ1-1; no clear D. Germline lookup yields CDR1 MGHRA and CDR2 YSYEKL. The length of the CDR3 is 11 residues. The V end lost 1 base, the J end lost 11 bases, and 8 bases lay between the germline ends. DNA for the CDR3: TGCGCCAGCAGCCAAGGAGGCGGTGCTTTCTTT. Encoded protein: CASSQGGGAFF.

The chain employs TRBV5-1 and TRBJ2-3; D remains ambiguous. Germline CDR1 and CDR2: SGHRS and YFSETQ. The CDR3 is 12 residues long. V lost 4 bases to trimming and J lost 10 bases, with 13 bases between them. CDR3 coding DNA: TGCGCCAGCAGCCCCCAGTCGTACCCGCAGTATTTT. Encoded protein: CASSPQSYPQYF. Full variable domain (rest looked up from reference TRBV5-1 and TRBJ2-3): KAGVTQTPRYLIKTRGQQVTLSCSPISGHRSVSWYQQTPGQGLQFLFEYFSETQRNKGNFPGRFSGRQFSNSRSEMNVSTLELGDSALYLCASSPQSYPQYFGPGTRLTVL.

This clone has more than one count but fewer than ten. The chain combines TRBV29-1 with TRBJ2-7; a possible D gene is TRBD2 (6 bases). Trimming shortened V by 0 bases and J by 6 bases, and 6 bases separated the two germline ends. The CDR3 is 11 amino acids. Germline assignment: CDR1 SQVTM and CDR2 ANQGSEA. The CDR3 coding sequence is TGCAGCGTTGAAGACGGGGGCGAGCAGTACTTC. Residues: CSVEDGGEQYF.

J is TRBJ2-5 and V is TRBV7-9, with a possible D match to TRBD2 (5 bases). The CDR3 is 13 residues long. The germline gives CDR1 SEHNR, CDR2 FQNEAQ (reference sequence). V was pared by 5 bases and J by 4 bases, with 11 bases between. The CDR3 loop reads CASSEAGGETQYF. The CDR3 DNA sequence: TGTGCCAGCAGCGAGGCGGGCGGAGAGACCCAGTACTTC.

V gene TRBV27 combines with J gene TRBJ2-7; 8 bases fit TRBD1. The germline gives CDR1 MNHEY, CDR2 SMNVEV (reference sequence). This CDR3 has 18 amino acids. V trimming: 6 bases; J trimming: 5 bases; junction bases outside the gene matches: 21. The CDR3: CASSLAMVDWTGPHEQYF. The CDR3 DNA sequence: TGTGCCAGCAGCCTAGCTATGGTCGACTGGACAGGGCCCCACGAGCAGTACTTC.

This clone was picked up a small number of times. The rearrangement uses TRBV29-1 and TRBJ2-1; no clear D gene. The V gene's germline CDR1 is SQVTM and CDR2 ANQGSEA. V lost 4 bases and J lost 9, with 10 bases in between. CDR3 length: 11 residues. CDR3 in amino acids: CSVGGLGEQFF. The CDR3 DNA sequence: TGCAGCGTTGGGGGTTTAGGTGAGCAGTTCTTC.

There are a few counts of this clone. The V and J genes are TRBV29-1 and TRBJ2-1; TRBD2 agrees at 8 bases. Germline V CDR1 and CDR2: SQVTM, ANQGSEA. The CDR3 spans 13 residues. J was trimmed by 6 bases and V by 6 bases; bases with no gene match: 7. This chain's CDR3 is CSVGGLVVNEQFF. The DNA of the CDR3 is TGCAGCGTGGGGGGACTAGTTGTCAATGAGCAGTTCTTC.